Listed below are T cell receptor beta chains from one sample, sequenced in a study of blood T cell repertoires in COVID-19. TCRdb's copy holds only in-frame clones and misses some; the assay was immunoSEQ multiplex PCR. The sample holds fewer than 350,000 clones; approximately 90% are singletons and the top ten take about 2.5%. The sample was PBMCs or T cells enriched from blood (not recorded which). Every receptor here comes from a woman in her thirties or forties with acute COVID-19. Each CDR3 is given with its conserved first and last residue. The D gene is left open where the match is weak. Size values are once, few and many counts, or a class for expanded clones, and some rows have none.

clone size: -; V gene: TRBV28; D gene: TRBD1; J gene: TRBJ1-3; CDR3 protein: CASSSGQGFSGNTIYF; CDR3 DNA: TGTGCCAGCAGTTCAGGACAGGGCTTCTCTGGAAACACCATATATTTT
clone size: -; V gene: TRBV5-1; D gene: TRBD1; J gene: TRBJ1-1; CDR3 protein: CASSYKQGAGTEAFF; CDR3 DNA: TGCGCCAGCAGCTATAAACAGGGGGCTGGAACTGAAGCTTTCTTT
clone size: once; V gene: TRBV5-6; D gene: TRBD1; J gene: TRBJ1-2; CDR3 protein: CASSRGTGTWAYGYTF; CDR3 DNA: TGTGCCAGCAGCAGGGGGACAGGGACTTGGGCCTATGGCTACACCTTC
clone size: -; V gene: TRBV6-1; D gene: -; J gene: TRBJ1-1; CDR3 protein: CASNKGGGSTEAFF; CDR3 DNA: TGTGCCAGCAACAAAGGGGGGGGGAGCACTGAAGCTTTCTTT
clone size: -; V gene: TRBV3-1/TRBV3-2; D gene: -; J gene: TRBJ2-1; CDR3 protein: CASSQGPGSTFNEQFF; CDR3 DNA: TGTGCCAGCAGCCAAGGGCCCGGGAGTACGTTCAATGAGCAGTTCTTC
clone size: -; V gene: TRBV11-1; D gene: -; J gene: TRBJ2-7; CDR3 protein: CASSLTDYEQYF; CDR3 DNA: TGTGCCAGCAGCCTGACAGACTACGAGCAGTACTTC
clone size: -; V gene: TRBV28; D gene: -; J gene: TRBJ1-2; CDR3 protein: CASAGVRANYGYTF; CDR3 DNA: TGTGCCAGTGCTGGAGTCCGAGCTAACTATGGCTACACCTTC
clone size: -; V gene: TRBV5-1; D gene: TRBD2; J gene: TRBJ2-7; CDR3 protein: CASSLGTSGRAGIFEQYF; CDR3 DNA: TGCGCCAGCAGCTTAGGGACTAGCGGGAGGGCCGGCATTTTCGAGCAGTACTTC
clone size: -; V gene: TRBV30; D gene: TRBD1; J gene: TRBJ1-2; CDR3 protein: CAWKAQGGNYGYTF; CDR3 DNA: TGTGCCTGGAAGGCTCAGGGGGGAAACTATGGCTACACCTTC
clone size: -; V gene: TRBV7-9; D gene: -; J gene: TRBJ1-2; CDR3 protein: CASSLGVYGYTF; CDR3 DNA: TGTGCCAGCAGCTTAGGAGTTTATGGCTACACCTTC
clone size: -; V gene: TRBV5-1; D gene: -; J gene: TRBJ2-3; CDR3 protein: CASSLELGDTQYF; CDR3 DNA: TGCGCCAGCAGCTTGGAACTAGGAGATACGCAGTATTTT
clone size: -; V gene: TRBV28; D gene: -; J gene: TRBJ2-6; CDR3 protein: CASSFLDSGANVLTF; CDR3 DNA: TGTGCCAGCAGTTTCCTAGACTCTGGGGCCAACGTCCTGACTTTC
clone size: once; V gene: TRBV5-1; D gene: -; J gene: TRBJ2-7; CDR3 protein: CASSSSGWSEQYF; CDR3 DNA: TGCGCCAGCAGCTCTTCTGGGTGGAGCGAGCAGTACTTC
clone size: once; V gene: TRBV24-1; D gene: TRBD2; J gene: TRBJ2-1; CDR3 protein: CATSDWGGSSYNEQFF; CDR3 DNA: TGTGCCACCAGTGATTGGGGGGGAAGCTCCTACAATGAGCAGTTCTTC
clone size: -; V gene: TRBV11-3; D gene: -; J gene: TRBJ1-1; CDR3 protein: CASSTFQRDGLNTEAFF; CDR3 DNA: TGTGCCAGCAGCACGTTCCAGCGGGACGGACTGAACACTGAAGCTTTCTTT
clone size: -; V gene: TRBV5-1; D gene: -; J gene: TRBJ2-7; CDR3 protein: CASSKEPSSYEQYF; CDR3 DNA: TGCGCCAGCAGTAAAGAGCCAAGCTCCTACGAGCAGTACTTC
clone size: -; V gene: TRBV6-1; D gene: TRBD1; J gene: TRBJ2-7; CDR3 protein: CASSEPPGTGDYEQYF; CDR3 DNA: TGTGCCAGCAGTGAACCCCCCGGGACAGGAGACTACGAGCAGTACTTC
clone size: many; V gene: TRBV4-3; D gene: -; J gene: TRBJ1-2; CDR3 protein: CASSQDFEIRTYGYTF; CDR3 DNA: TGCGCCAGCAGCCAAGACTTCGAGATCCGCACCTATGGCTACACCTTC
clone size: few; V gene: TRBV19; D gene: -; J gene: TRBJ1-3; CDR3 protein: CASSNWGNTIYF; CDR3 DNA: TGTGCCAGTAGTAACTGGGGAAACACCATATATTTT
clone size: -; V gene: TRBV7-9; D gene: -; J gene: TRBJ1-1; CDR3 protein: CASSPLSTNTEAFF; CDR3 DNA: TGTGCCAGCAGCCCCCTTAGCACGAACACTGAAGCTTTCTTT
clone size: -; V gene: TRBV29-1; D gene: TRBD1; J gene: TRBJ2-7; CDR3 protein: CSVGGAGGRFEQYF; CDR3 DNA: TGCAGCGTTGGGGGAGCAGGGGGTAGATTCGAGCAGTACTTC
clone size: -; V gene: TRBV7-2; D gene: -; J gene: TRBJ2-5; CDR3 protein: CASSSTRGMRYF; CDR3 DNA: TGTGCCAGCAGCTCGACCAGGGGAATGAGGTACTTC
clone size: -; V gene: TRBV7-9; D gene: -; J gene: TRBJ1-1; CDR3 protein: CASSRLLNTEAFF; CDR3 DNA: TGTGCCAGCAGCCGACTTTTGAACACTGAAGCTTTCTTT
clone size: -; V gene: TRBV2; D gene: TRBD1; J gene: TRBJ1-2; CDR3 protein: CASSEALRQGGYTF; CDR3 DNA: TGTGCCAGCAGTGAAGCGCTTCGACAGGGGGGCTACACCTTC
clone size: -; V gene: TRBV5-5; D gene: -; J gene: TRBJ1-2; CDR3 protein: CASSFPDGYTF; CDR3 DNA: TGTGCCAGCAGCTTTCCGGATGGCTACACCTTC
clone size: -; V gene: TRBV5-1; D gene: -; J gene: TRBJ1-3; CDR3 protein: CASSSVGASSGNTIYF; CDR3 DNA: TGCGCCAGCAGCTCTGTGGGGGCTAGCTCTGGAAACACCATATATTTT
clone size: -; V gene: TRBV7-2; D gene: -; J gene: TRBJ2-7; CDR3 protein: CASRPPSSYEQYF; CDR3 DNA: TGTGCCAGCAGACCGCCCAGCTCCTACGAGCAGTACTTC
clone size: -; V gene: TRBV4-2; D gene: -; J gene: TRBJ1-2; CDR3 protein: CASSQEQNNYGYTF; CDR3 DNA: TGTGCCAGCAGCCAAGAACAAAATAACTATGGCTACACCTTC
clone size: -; V gene: TRBV12-3/TRBV12-4; D gene: -; J gene: TRBJ1-5; CDR3 protein: CASGRGSNQPQHF; CDR3 DNA: TGTGCCAGCGGCCGAGGTAGCAATCAGCCCCAGCATTTT
clone size: -; V gene: TRBV30; D gene: -; J gene: TRBJ1-1; CDR3 protein: CAWSVSRGTEAFF; CDR3 DNA: TGTGCCTGGAGTGTAAGCCGGGGCACTGAAGCTTTCTTT
clone size: -; V gene: TRBV11-2; D gene: -; J gene: TRBJ1-2; CDR3 protein: CASSLDSGANYGYTF; CDR3 DNA: TGTGCCAGCAGCTTAGATTCAGGGGCAAACTATGGCTACACCTTC
clone size: -; V gene: TRBV30; D gene: -; J gene: TRBJ1-2; CDR3 protein: CAWRDSYYGYTF; CDR3 DNA: TGTGCCTGGAGGGACAGCTACTATGGCTACACCTTC
clone size: -; V gene: TRBV6-5; D gene: TRBD1; J gene: TRBJ1-1; CDR3 protein: CASSYGEGQPNTEAFF; CDR3 DNA: TGTGCCAGCAGTTACGGAGAGGGACAGCCGAACACTGAAGCTTTCTTT
clone size: -; V gene: TRBV3-1/TRBV3-2; D gene: -; J gene: TRBJ2-3; CDR3 protein: CASSQDNAGSTDTQYF; CDR3 DNA: TGTGCCAGCAGCCAAGATAACGCGGGGAGCACAGATACGCAGTATTTT
clone size: -; V gene: TRBV6-5; D gene: -; J gene: TRBJ1-1; CDR3 protein: CASSSQRELQTTEAFF; CDR3 DNA: TGTGCCAGCAGTTCTCAGAGGGAGCTACAGACCACTGAAGCTTTCTTT
clone size: once; V gene: TRBV10-2; D gene: TRBD1; J gene: TRBJ1-2; CDR3 protein: CASSDREDYGYTF; CDR3 DNA: TGCGCCAGCAGCGACAGGGAGGACTATGGCTACACCTTC
clone size: -; V gene: TRBV19; D gene: -; J gene: TRBJ1-6; CDR3 protein: CASSPSGTLVGSPLHF; CDR3 DNA: TGTGCCAGTAGTCCCTCAGGGACATTGGTAGGTTCACCCCTCCACTTT
clone size: -; V gene: TRBV30; D gene: TRBD1; J gene: TRBJ1-5; CDR3 protein: CAWSQDRVSNQPQHF; CDR3 DNA: TGTGCCTGGAGTCAAGACAGGGTAAGCAATCAGCCCCAGCATTTT
clone size: -; V gene: TRBV7-3; D gene: -; J gene: TRBJ2-1; CDR3 protein: CASGFGATEQFF; CDR3 DNA: TGTGCCAGCGGCTTTGGGGCTACTGAGCAGTTCTTC
clone size: -; V gene: TRBV6-1; D gene: -; J gene: TRBJ2-3; CDR3 protein: CASSERWASSTDTQYF; CDR3 DNA: TGTGCCAGCAGTGAAAGGTGGGCCTCTAGCACAGATACGCAGTATTTT
clone size: -; V gene: TRBV4-1; D gene: -; J gene: TRBJ2-1; CDR3 protein: CASSQQGGLDNEQFF; CDR3 DNA: TGCGCCAGCAGCCAGCAGGGAGGTTTAGACAATGAGCAGTTCTTC
clone size: -; V gene: TRBV5-1; D gene: TRBD1; J gene: TRBJ1-1; CDR3 protein: CASSVDRVRTEAFF; CDR3 DNA: TGCGCCAGCAGCGTGGACAGGGTAAGGACTGAAGCTTTCTTT
clone size: -; V gene: TRBV29-1; D gene: TRBD1; J gene: TRBJ1-1; CDR3 protein: CSVQQQGVNTEAFF; CDR3 DNA: TGCAGCGTTCAACAACAGGGGGTGAACACTGAAGCTTTCTTT
clone size: once; V gene: TRBV28; D gene: -; J gene: TRBJ2-2; CDR3 protein: CASSDGTLSTGELFF; CDR3 DNA: TGTGCCAGCAGCGACGGGACATTGAGCACCGGGGAGCTGTTTTTT
clone size: -; V gene: TRBV11-3; D gene: -; J gene: TRBJ1-1; CDR3 protein: CASGGGVNTEAFF; CDR3 DNA: TGTGCCAGCGGGGGAGGAGTGAACACTGAAGCTTTCTTT
clone size: -; V gene: TRBV6-5; D gene: -; J gene: TRBJ1-2; CDR3 protein: CASRSGLSLYGYTF; CDR3 DNA: TGTGCCAGCAGATCGGGACTGAGTCTCTATGGCTACACCTTC
clone size: -; V gene: TRBV24-1; D gene: -; J gene: TRBJ2-7; CDR3 protein: CATSDSLDEQYF; CDR3 DNA: TGTGCCACCAGTGATTCGCTAGACGAGCAGTACTTC
clone size: -; V gene: TRBV7-7; D gene: -; J gene: TRBJ2-5; CDR3 protein: CASSVGIGGGETQYF; CDR3 DNA: TGTGCCAGCTCGGTGGGGATTGGGGGAGGAGAGACCCAGTACTTC
clone size: -; V gene: TRBV6-2/TRBV6-3; D gene: -; J gene: TRBJ1-2; CDR3 protein: CASSYGGGNYGYTF; CDR3 DNA: TGTGCCAGCAGTTACGGGGGCGGGAACTATGGCTACACCTTC
clone size: -; V gene: TRBV27; D gene: -; J gene: TRBJ1-3; CDR3 protein: CASSLGAPAAGGTIYF; CDR3 DNA: TGTGCCAGCAGTTTAGGGGCGCCTGCCGCGGGGGGCACCATATATTTT
clone size: -; V gene: TRBV27; D gene: -; J gene: TRBJ1-2; CDR3 protein: CASGGAPGYTF; CDR3 DNA: TGTGCCAGTGGGGGGGCTCCGGGCTACACCTTC
clone size: -; V gene: TRBV7-2; D gene: TRBD1; J gene: TRBJ1-3; CDR3 protein: CASSPDRGSGNTIYF; CDR3 DNA: TGTGCCAGCAGCCCAGACAGGGGCTCTGGAAACACCATATATTTT
clone size: -; V gene: TRBV10-1; D gene: TRBD1; J gene: TRBJ1-5; CDR3 protein: CASSESHNRGQWPQHF; CDR3 DNA: TGCGCCAGCAGTGAGTCGCATAACAGGGGCCAATGGCCCCAGCATTTT
clone size: -; V gene: TRBV5-4; D gene: TRBD2; J gene: TRBJ2-7; CDR3 protein: CASSGTSGSFLDHEQYF; CDR3 DNA: TGTGCCAGCAGCGGAACTAGCGGGAGTTTTCTTGATCACGAGCAGTACTTC